This entry is about one T cell receptor (beta chain). The antigen remains unidentified. Germline V gene sequence: CDR1 GTSNPN, CDR2 SVGIG (reference sequence). The V gene end was trimmed by 6 bases and the J gene end by 10 bases; junction bases not matched to a gene: 9. This CDR3 has 13 residues. This specimen belongs to a study of T cell responses to AZD1222 COVID-19 vaccine. Broader study findings: The reported proportion of spike-specific TCRs targeting unmutated variant regions was nearly half.

Profiled with immunoSEQ multiplex PCR; TCRdb holds only in-frame clones, not every one. The repertoire has more than 85,000 clones, 88% of them found once; the top ten carry 1.5% to 2%. V usage is TRBV30 and J usage is TRBJ1-6, with 7 bases aligning to TRBD1. Specimen: peripheral blood, collected on day 0 of AZD1222 vaccination. This clonotype was obtained from an adult in good health. CDR3 sequence reads: CACGEGARSPLHF. The CDR3, as DNA: TGTGCCTGCGGGGAGGGGGCTCGCTCACCCCTCCACTTT.